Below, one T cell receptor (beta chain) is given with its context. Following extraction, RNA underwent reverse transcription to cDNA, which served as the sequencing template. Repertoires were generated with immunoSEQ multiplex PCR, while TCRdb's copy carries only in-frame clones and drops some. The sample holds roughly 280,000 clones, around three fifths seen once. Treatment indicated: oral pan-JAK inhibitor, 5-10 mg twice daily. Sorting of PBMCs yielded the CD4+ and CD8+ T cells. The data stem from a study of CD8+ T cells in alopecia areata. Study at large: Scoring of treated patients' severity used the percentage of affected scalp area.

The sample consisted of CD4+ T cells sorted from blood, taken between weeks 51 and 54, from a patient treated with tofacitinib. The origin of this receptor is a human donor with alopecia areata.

The CDR3 spells CASSMKGHVNTGELFF. CDR3 DNA: TGTGCCAGCAGCATGAAGGGACATGTCAACACCGGGGAGCTGTTTTTT. The rearrangement links TRBV7-9 to TRBJ2-2; possible D gene TRBD1, 6 bases. Germline V gene sequence: CDR1 SEHNR, CDR2 FQNEAQ (reference sequence). V shed 5 bases and J shed 2 bases, with 15 bases lying between them. The CDR3 has 16 amino acids.